The present TCR beta chain was sequenced within a study of regulatory T cells in long-lasting Graves disease. Germline V CDR1 and CDR2: GTSNPN, SVGIG (reference sequence). This CDR3 contains 17 residues. V shed 5 bases and J 5 bases; nucleotides not matched to a gene: 16. Time point given: persistent/refractory GD, antithyroid drugs over 5 years with positive TRAb. TCR sequences were obtained from RNA taken from PBMCs. Notes on the study in general: Having only a small sample size may have limited accuracy. Thyroid tissue was not studied; only peripheral blood was. The TCR repertoire of persistent Graves' patients was less diverse than that of newly diagnosed ones.

About this clonotype: Its antigen is not known.

Arm-PCR of CDR3 regions and iRepertoire HTBI primers were the basis on which TCR beta libraries were built. TCRdb re-called the multiplex PCR reads through MiXCR, storing one row per CDR3 protein. The sample gives about 470,000 distinct CDR3 sequences, about 22% of which show up once; around 7% is in the top ten. The chain uses TRBV30 and TRBJ2-2; 8 positions agree with TRBD1. The receptor was isolated from a female donor with Graves disease. The sample in question was peripheral blood mononuclear cells (PBMCs), obtained when the disease was refractory, from a patient treated with antithyroid drugs. CDR3 nucleotide sequence: TGTGCCTGGCAGGGGACCTCGACAGGGGATCGGACCGGGGAGCTGTTTTTT. It codes for CAWQGTSTGDRTGELFF.